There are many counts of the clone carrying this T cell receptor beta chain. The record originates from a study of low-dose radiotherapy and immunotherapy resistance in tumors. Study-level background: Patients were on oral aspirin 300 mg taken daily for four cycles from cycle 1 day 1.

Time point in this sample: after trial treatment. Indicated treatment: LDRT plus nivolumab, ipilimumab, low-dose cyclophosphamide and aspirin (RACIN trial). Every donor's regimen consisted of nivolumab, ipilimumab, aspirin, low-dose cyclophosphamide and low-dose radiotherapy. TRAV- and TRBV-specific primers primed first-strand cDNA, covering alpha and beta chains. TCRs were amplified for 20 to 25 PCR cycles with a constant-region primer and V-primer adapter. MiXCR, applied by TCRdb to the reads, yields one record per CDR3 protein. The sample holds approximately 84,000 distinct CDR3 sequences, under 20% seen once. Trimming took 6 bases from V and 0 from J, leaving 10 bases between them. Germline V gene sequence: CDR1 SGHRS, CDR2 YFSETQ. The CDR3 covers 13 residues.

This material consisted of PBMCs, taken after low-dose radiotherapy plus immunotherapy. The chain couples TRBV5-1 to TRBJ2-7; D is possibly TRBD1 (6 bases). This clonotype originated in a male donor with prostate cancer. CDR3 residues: CASKQGSSYEQYF. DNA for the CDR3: TGCGCCAGCAAGCAGGGGTCCTCCTACGAGCAGTACTTC.